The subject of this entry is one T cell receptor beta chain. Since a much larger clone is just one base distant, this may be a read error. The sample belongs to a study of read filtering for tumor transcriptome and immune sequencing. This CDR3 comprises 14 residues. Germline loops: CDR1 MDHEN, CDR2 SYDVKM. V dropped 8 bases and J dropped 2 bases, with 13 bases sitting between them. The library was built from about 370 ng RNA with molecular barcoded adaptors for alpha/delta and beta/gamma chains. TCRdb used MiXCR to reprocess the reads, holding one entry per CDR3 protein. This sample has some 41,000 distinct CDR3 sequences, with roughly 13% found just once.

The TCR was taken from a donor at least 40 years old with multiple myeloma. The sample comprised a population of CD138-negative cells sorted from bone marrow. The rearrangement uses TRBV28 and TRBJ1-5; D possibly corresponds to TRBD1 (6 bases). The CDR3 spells CASASWTGNQPQHF. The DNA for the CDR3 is TGTGCCAGCGCCTCCTGGACAGGCAATCAGCCCCAGCATTTT.